The TCR beta chain described here comes from a study of post-analysis software for immune sequencing data. Study-level information: The study covered relapsing-remitting, secondary progressive and progressive-relapsing courses of multiple sclerosis.

Study conclusions and caveats: Among 5 or 6 TRBV segments more frequent in patients than controls were TRBV5-6, TRBV5-1 and TRBV20-1. A significant reduction in normalized Chao1 diversity was observed in multiple sclerosis patients versus controls.

This clonotype has just a few counts. As yet, its antigen is unknown. CDR1 and CDR2 from the germline V gene are SGHRS and YFSETQ. CDR3 size: 12 residues. Tagging with unique molecular identifiers was a feature of the TCR beta cDNA libraries. Each batch of roughly 0.9 to 10 million T cells produced 500,000 to 550,000 cDNA molecules. TCRdb itself ran the PCR reads through MiXCR, one entry per CDR3 protein. The sample yields 750,000 to 950,000 distinct CDR3 sequences, roughly half seen once. This chain connects TRBV5-1 to TRBJ2-5; D may be TRBD1 or TRBD2 (5 bases each). The closer fit of TRBJ2-7 to the DNA end suggests the J call may be wrong. The sequence derives from a girl aged 10-17 years with multiple sclerosis. Sequenced input: blood. The CDR3: CASSFGAHEQYF. CDR3 bases: TGCGCCAGCAGCTTCGGGGCCCACGAGCAGTACTTC.